A selection of T cell receptor beta chains follows, all from one sample in a study of vaccination and CD4 T cells after COVID-19. Which antigens these TCRs recognize remains unknown. TCRdb called the PCR reads again in MiXCR, with one record for every CDR3 protein. Here the sample spans under 20,000 distinct CDR3 sequences, 20% to 25% being singletons. The sample was cultured CD4+ T cells from blood. The receptors derive from a human donor with COVID-19. CDR3s include the opening cysteine and the closing phenylalanine or tryptophan. Fields, in order: clone size, D gene, V gene, J gene, CDR3 protein, CDR3 DNA. D genes are given only for firm matches. Clone sizes are given selectively: once, few, many, or a class where the clone is expanded.

clone size: few; D gene: -; V gene: TRBV30; J gene: TRBJ1-2; CDR3 protein: CAWKAIGGGYTF; CDR3 DNA: TGTGCCTGGAAAGCAATTGGTGGGGGCTACACCTTC
clone size: few; D gene: -; V gene: TRBV2; J gene: TRBJ1-2; CDR3 protein: CASSEVLGSLNYGYTF; CDR3 DNA: TGTGCCAGCAGTGAGGTTTTAGGGTCCCTTAACTATGGCTACACCTTC
clone size: few; D gene: TRBD2; V gene: TRBV6-1; J gene: TRBJ2-3; CDR3 protein: CASSERLAGTDTQYF; CDR3 DNA: TGTGCCAGCAGTGAAAGACTAGCGGGCACAGATACGCAGTATTTT
clone size: -; D gene: -; V gene: TRBV11-3; J gene: TRBJ2-2; CDR3 protein: CASSYRSGELFF; CDR3 DNA: TGTGCCAGCAGCTATCGAAGCGGGGAGCTGTTTTTT
clone size: -; D gene: -; V gene: TRBV19; J gene: TRBJ1-2; CDR3 protein: CASSMGAQYGYTF; CDR3 DNA: TGTGCCAGTAGTATGGGCGCCCAATATGGCTACACCTTC
clone size: few; D gene: -; V gene: TRBV6-2/TRBV6-3; J gene: TRBJ2-7; CDR3 protein: CASSYSKQGSYEQYF; CDR3 DNA: TGTGCCAGCAGTTACTCGAAGCAGGGCTCCTACGAGCAGTACTTC
clone size: -; D gene: -; V gene: TRBV2; J gene: TRBJ2-6; CDR3 protein: CASSPPRGANVLTF; CDR3 DNA: TGTGCCAGCAGCCCCCCTCGTGGGGCCAACGTCCTGACTTTC
clone size: -; D gene: -; V gene: TRBV6-5; J gene: TRBJ2-5; CDR3 protein: CASSYTRAQETQYF; CDR3 DNA: TGTGCCAGCAGTTACACGAGGGCCCAAGAGACCCAGTACTTC
clone size: few; D gene: TRBD1; V gene: TRBV2; J gene: TRBJ2-5; CDR3 protein: CASRWDRSQETQYF; CDR3 DNA: TGTGCCAGCAGATGGGACAGGTCTCAAGAGACCCAGTACTTC
clone size: -; D gene: -; V gene: TRBV2; J gene: TRBJ1-6; CDR3 protein: CASSAGNSPLHF; CDR3 DNA: TGTGCCAGCAGTGCCGGGAATTCACCCCTCCACTTT
clone size: -; D gene: -; V gene: TRBV11-2; J gene: TRBJ2-1; CDR3 protein: CASSLDHEAYNEQFF; CDR3 DNA: TGTGCCAGCAGCTTAGATCACGAGGCCTACAATGAGCAGTTCTTC
clone size: few; D gene: -; V gene: TRBV6-5; J gene: TRBJ1-2; CDR3 protein: CASSYSTGPYGYTF; CDR3 DNA: TGTGCCAGCAGTTACTCGACAGGACCCTACGGCTACACCTTC
clone size: few; D gene: -; V gene: TRBV4-3; J gene: TRBJ1-2; CDR3 protein: CASSQAGERGYTF; CDR3 DNA: TGCGCCAGCAGCCAAGCAGGGGAGCGGGGCTACACCTTC
clone size: few; D gene: TRBD2; V gene: TRBV7-2; J gene: TRBJ2-1; CDR3 protein: CASSLGTSGRSYNEQFF; CDR3 DNA: TGTGCCAGCAGCTTAGGGACTAGCGGGCGCTCCTACAATGAGCAGTTCTTC
clone size: few; D gene: -; V gene: TRBV12-3/TRBV12-4; J gene: TRBJ2-7; CDR3 protein: CASSLSGKEGEQYF; CDR3 DNA: TGTGCCAGCAGTCTATCCGGGAAAGAGGGAGAGCAGTACTTC
clone size: -; D gene: -; V gene: TRBV19; J gene: TRBJ1-5; CDR3 protein: CASSFHGTYQPQHF; CDR3 DNA: TGTGCCAGTAGTTTTCACGGCACTTATCAGCCCCAGCATTTT
clone size: few; D gene: TRBD1; V gene: TRBV6-2/TRBV6-3; J gene: TRBJ2-5; CDR3 protein: CASNDRGKEETQYF; CDR3 DNA: TGTGCCAGCAACGACAGGGGCAAAGAAGAGACCCAGTACTTC
clone size: -; D gene: -; V gene: TRBV6-2/TRBV6-3; J gene: TRBJ2-1; CDR3 protein: CASSYSGYNEQFF; CDR3 DNA: TGTGCCAGCAGTTACTCGGGGTACAATGAGCAGTTCTTC
clone size: -; D gene: -; V gene: TRBV6-5; J gene: TRBJ2-2; CDR3 protein: CASSYRAAGSGELFF; CDR3 DNA: TGTGCCAGCAGTTACAGAGCAGCAGGGAGCGGGGAGCTGTTTTTT
clone size: -; D gene: -; V gene: TRBV23-1; J gene: TRBJ2-2; CDR3 protein: CASSQSDGGVTGELFF; CDR3 DNA: TGCGCCAGCAGTCAATCTGATGGCGGAGTCACCGGGGAGCTGTTTTTT
clone size: -; D gene: TRBD1; V gene: TRBV18; J gene: TRBJ2-2; CDR3 protein: CASSPQGQGSSTGELFF; CDR3 DNA: TGTGCCAGCTCACCACAGGGACAGGGCTCAAGCACCGGGGAGCTGTTTTTT
clone size: few; D gene: TRBD1; V gene: TRBV2; J gene: TRBJ2-7; CDR3 protein: CASGTVLSYEQYF; CDR3 DNA: TGTGCCAGCGGGACAGTCCTCTCCTACGAGCAGTACTTC
clone size: few; D gene: -; V gene: TRBV30; J gene: TRBJ1-3; CDR3 protein: CAWSPGAGNTIYF; CDR3 DNA: TGTGCCTGGAGTCCGGGGGCTGGAAACACCATATATTTT
clone size: few; D gene: -; V gene: TRBV6-1; J gene: TRBJ2-7; CDR3 protein: CASGGAGEQYF; CDR3 DNA: TGTGCCAGCGGCGGTGCGGGAGAGCAGTACTTC
clone size: few; D gene: -; V gene: TRBV6-9; J gene: TRBJ1-3; CDR3 protein: CASSSRWGNTIYF; CDR3 DNA: TGTGCCAGCAGTTCCCGTTGGGGAAACACCATATATTTT
clone size: few; D gene: TRBD2; V gene: TRBV7-7; J gene: TRBJ2-5; CDR3 protein: CASSFTAGGVMETQYF; CDR3 DNA: TGTGCTAGCAGCTTCACAGCGGGGGGGGTAATGGAGACCCAGTACTTC
clone size: -; D gene: TRBD1; V gene: TRBV20-1; J gene: TRBJ2-7; CDR3 protein: CSALKGALSYEQYF; CDR3 DNA: TGCAGTGCTTTAAAGGGGGCCCTTTCCTACGAGCAGTACTTC
clone size: -; D gene: TRBD2; V gene: TRBV20-1; J gene: TRBJ2-3; CDR3 protein: CSTLAGTTDTQYF; CDR3 DNA: TGCAGCACCCTAGCGGGGACCACAGATACGCAGTATTTT
clone size: -; D gene: TRBD2; V gene: TRBV5-4; J gene: TRBJ2-7; CDR3 protein: CASSLAGGDEQYF; CDR3 DNA: TGTGCCAGCAGCTTGGCGGGGGGGGACGAGCAGTACTTC
clone size: -; D gene: TRBD1; V gene: TRBV6-4; J gene: TRBJ2-7; CDR3 protein: CATWDRGFFEQYF; CDR3 DNA: TGTGCCACATGGGACAGGGGGTTTTTCGAGCAGTACTTC
clone size: -; D gene: -; V gene: TRBV12-3/TRBV12-4; J gene: TRBJ2-3; CDR3 protein: CASTPPGGTQYF; CDR3 DNA: TGTGCCAGCACCCCCCCCGGGGGTACGCAGTATTTT
clone size: few; D gene: TRBD2; V gene: TRBV20-1; J gene: TRBJ2-7; CDR3 protein: CSARTGLAGDFYEQYF; CDR3 DNA: TGCAGTGCTAGAACCGGACTAGCGGGGGACTTCTACGAGCAGTACTTC
clone size: few; D gene: TRBD2; V gene: TRBV11-3; J gene: TRBJ2-5; CDR3 protein: CASSTGRRETQYF; CDR3 DNA: TGTGCCAGCAGCACCGGGAGGCGGGAGACCCAGTACTTC
clone size: few; D gene: TRBD2; V gene: TRBV20-1; J gene: TRBJ2-3; CDR3 protein: CSARDPLAGQDTQYF; CDR3 DNA: TGCAGTGCTAGAGATCCACTAGCGGGGCAAGATACGCAGTATTTT
clone size: few; D gene: TRBD1; V gene: TRBV5-4; J gene: TRBJ1-6; CDR3 protein: CASSFRDRVNSPLHF; CDR3 DNA: TGTGCCAGCAGCTTCCGGGACAGGGTTAATTCACCCCTCCACTTT
clone size: -; D gene: TRBD1; V gene: TRBV27; J gene: TRBJ2-5; CDR3 protein: CASSNNGQGETQYF; CDR3 DNA: TGTGCCAGCAGCAACAACGGACAGGGGGAGACCCAGTACTTC
clone size: few; D gene: -; V gene: TRBV28; J gene: TRBJ1-2; CDR3 protein: CASSLMEYGYTF; CDR3 DNA: TGTGCCAGCAGTTTAATGGAATATGGCTACACCTTC
clone size: -; D gene: TRBD2; V gene: TRBV12-3/TRBV12-4; J gene: TRBJ2-5; CDR3 protein: CASGPVGRAETQYF; CDR3 DNA: TGTGCCAGCGGACCCGTAGGGAGGGCCGAGACCCAGTACTTC
clone size: medium-sized; D gene: -; V gene: TRBV27; J gene: TRBJ1-6; CDR3 protein: CASTPTGRHSPLHF; CDR3 DNA: TGTGCCAGCACCCCAACAGGGCGCCATTCACCCCTCCACTTT
clone size: -; D gene: TRBD1; V gene: TRBV29-1; J gene: TRBJ2-5; CDR3 protein: CSVDRGLETQYF; CDR3 DNA: TGCAGCGTTGACAGGGGGCTGGAGACCCAGTACTTC
clone size: -; D gene: TRBD2; V gene: TRBV20-1; J gene: TRBJ2-3; CDR3 protein: CSAVLAGPDTQYF; CDR3 DNA: TGCAGTGCTGTACTAGCGGGGCCAGATACGCAGTATTTT
clone size: few; D gene: -; V gene: TRBV7-2; J gene: TRBJ2-4; CDR3 protein: CASSRTPGNIQYF; CDR3 DNA: TGTGCCAGCAGCCGGACCCCGGGGAACATTCAGTACTTC